One and the same sample provided the 14 T cell receptor beta chains below, sequenced in a study of blood T cell repertoires in COVID-19. Only in-frame clones appear in the TCRdb table, and some are missing; sequencing was by immunoSEQ multiplex PCR. The sample holds some 220,000 clones; 85% are singletons and the top ten take approximately 6.3%. Sequenced material: peripheral blood. The receptors derive from a woman in her fifties or sixties with active or convalescent COVID-19.

In this sample, this clone turned up a few times. J is TRBJ1-2 and V is TRBV6-6; tentative D call: TRBD1 (5 bases). Germline V gives CDR1 MNHNY, CDR2 SVGAGI (reference sequence). This CDR3 has 13 residues. Trimming cost V 2 bases and J 8 bases, with 12 bases left between them. The CDR3 sequence: CASSYGEGEGYTF. Written as DNA, the CDR3 is TGTGCCAGCAGTTACGGGGAAGGGGAAGGCTACACCTTC.

The V and J genes are TRBV6-5 and TRBJ2-3, with TRBD1 matching 11 bases. The CDR3 totals 14 residues. The ends lost 5 bases at V and 5 bases at J; junction bases unmatched: 3. CDR1 is MNHEY, CDR2 SVGAGI, per germline. CDR3 sequence reads: CASSRDRGIDTQYF. CDR3 nucleotides: TGTGCCAGCAGTCGGGACAGGGGGATAGATACGCAGTATTTT.

This chain uses TRBV30 with TRBJ1-1; unclear D gene. Germline V gene lookup returns CDR1 GTSNPN and CDR2 SVGIG (reference sequence). Deletions cut 5 bases from V and 6 bases from J, with 16 bases between. The CDR3 runs to 13 residues. The CDR3 nucleotides read TGTGCCTGGGGCCGGATCTGGGAGGCTGAAGCTTTCTTT. Translated: CAWGRIWEAEAFF. Looking up the rest from reference TRBV30 and TRBJ1-1 gives the full variable domain: SQTIHQWPATLVQPVGSPLSLECTVEGTSNPNLYWYRQAAGRGLQLLFYSVGIGQISSEVPQNLSASRPQDRQFILSSKKLLLSDSGFYLCAWGRIWEAEAFFGQGTRLTVV.

This sequence joins TRBV7-9 and TRBJ2-1, with TRBD2 matching 11 bases. Germline V gene sequence: CDR1 SEHNR, CDR2 FQNEAQ (reference sequence). Germline trimming cut 0 bases from V and 5 bases from J; bases unmatched to any gene: 0. The CDR3 has 15 amino acids. The CDR3 region has the DNA TGTGCCAGCAGCTTAGCACTAGCGGGGGACAATGAGCAGTTCTTC. Translation gives CASSLALAGDNEQFF.

The chain uses TRBV19 and TRBJ2-1, with TRBD1 as a possible D gene (5 bases). This CDR3 has 19 amino acids. Germline V gene data show CDR1 as LNHDA and CDR2 as SQIVND (reference sequence). V gave up 1 base and J gave up 3 bases, with 22 bases separating them. CDR3 in DNA: TGTGCCAGTAGTATAGGGAGACTTAAGGGGAAAAGAGTCTACAATGAGCAGTTCTTC. It is translated as CASSIGRLKGKRVYNEQFF.

The chain recombines TRBV9 with TRBJ2-1; D is unresolved. This CDR3 region has 14 residues. Trimming took off 3 bases at V and 7 bases at J, with 14 bases between the two ends. In germline, CDR1 is SGDLS, CDR2 YYNGEE. The CDR3 here is CASSARLGWNEQFF. The CDR3 nucleotides are TGTGCCAGCAGCGCTAGACTCGGTTGGAATGAGCAGTTCTTC.

J is TRBJ2-5 and V is TRBV29-1; 8 bases agree with TRBD1. Per germline, CDR1 SQVTM and CDR2 ANQGSEA. The CDR3 sequence is 14 residues long. The J segment lost 4 bases and the V segment lost 4 bases, leaving 8 bases of the junction unmatched. The CDR3 here is CSVGGQGIPETQYF. In nucleotides, the CDR3 is TGCAGCGTTGGAGGACAGGGAATCCCAGAGACCCAGTACTTC.

The chain couples TRBV2 to TRBJ2-2; the D gene is possibly TRBD2 (6 bases). There are 14 residues in the CDR3. The V gene lost 11 bases and the J gene lost 0 bases, with 13 bases spanning the gap. In germline, CDR1 is SNHLY, CDR2 FYNNEI. The CDR3 DNA follows: TGTGCCGGCCGCGGGATGGCGAACACCGGGGAGCTGTTTTTT. It encodes CAGRGMANTGELFF.

The chain joins TRBV18 to TRBJ1-2; D possibly corresponds to TRBD1 (6 bases). CDR1 KGHSH and CDR2 LQKENI come from the germline V gene. V gave up 6 bases and J gave up 6 bases, with 14 bases separating them. The CDR3 loop spans 13 amino acids. As DNA, the CDR3 is TGTGCCAGCTCGCTTGAAGGGGGGGATGGCTACACCTTC. Its protein product is CASSLEGGDGYTF.

This clone has more than one count but fewer than ten. The rearrangement joins TRBV6-1 to TRBJ2-7, with 8 bases lining up with TRBD1. The CDR3 loop spans 14 amino acids. Germline V gene data show CDR1 as MNHNS and CDR2 as SASEGT. The DNA of the CDR3 is TGTGCCAGCAGCCTCGGACAGGGCTCCCACGAGCAGTACGTC. This sequence encodes CASSLGQGSHEQYV.

The genes are TRBV11-2 and TRBJ1-2; 7 nucleotides match TRBD1. V lost 1 base to trimming and J lost 4 bases; unmatched junction nucleotides: 9. Germline CDR1 is SGHAT and CDR2 is FQNNGV. The CDR3 runs 16 residues. The CDR3 sequence: CASSLGRGQVRYGYTF. CDR3 sequence (DNA): TGTGCCAGCAGCTTAGGGAGAGGACAGGTCCGCTATGGCTACACCTTC. The entire variable domain, with the rest obtained from reference TRBV11-2 and TRBJ1-2, is as follows: EAGVAQSPRYKIIEKRQSVAFWCNPISGHATLYWYQQILGQGPKLLIQFQNNGVVDDSQLPKDRFSAERLKGVDSTLKIQPAKLEDSAVYLCASSLGRGQVRYGYTFGSGTRLTVV.

The chain carries TRBV5-1 and TRBJ1-1; D gene unclear. The CDR3 length is 19 residues. V lost 0 bases to trimming and J lost 4 bases, with 25 bases between them. Germline CDR1 SGHRS, CDR2 YFSETQ. As DNA, the CDR3 is TGCGCCAGCAGCTTGGGCGTGGTGGACTTTGGACGTTTGACCACTGAAGCTTTCTTT. This sequence encodes CASSLGVVDFGRLTTEAFF. The full variable domain, in which reference TRBV5-1 and TRBJ1-1 provide the parts outside the CDR3, is KAGVTQTPRYLIKTRGQQVTLSCSPISGHRSVSWYQQTPGQGLQFLFEYFSETQRNKGNFPGRFSGRQFSNSRSEMNVSTLELGDSALYLCASSLGVVDFGRLTTEAFFGQGTRLTVV.

The chain is built from TRBV30 and TRBJ2-7; D gene uncertain. Looked up from germline, CDR1 is GTSNPN and CDR2 is SVGIG (reference sequence). The CDR3 is 12 residues long. Trimming pared 4 bases from V and 2 bases from J, leaving 9 bases between. CDR3 sequence: CAWKESPYEQYF. The CDR3 DNA reads as TGTGCCTGGAAGGAGAGTCCCTACGAGCAGTACTTC.

This clone was recorded a few times. The CDR3 region has the DNA TGTGCCAGTAGTTGGACGGGAAACGGCTACACCTTC. Amino acid sequence: CASSWTGNGYTF. The J gene is TRBJ1-2, the V gene TRBV19; no firm D call. V lost 5 bases and J 8 bases, leaving 12 bases between the germline ends. This CDR3 region has 12 residues. Germline loops: CDR1 LNHDA, CDR2 SQIVND (reference sequence).